Listed here are 28 T cell receptor beta chains from one sample, sequenced in a study of blood T cell repertoires in COVID-19 (dated by TCRdb to between 2020 and 2021). The library was generated by the immunoSEQ multiplex PCR assay. In TCRdb, the immuneACCESS table is reduced to in-frame sequences with V and J assigned. These tables do not hold every clone; where another copy was compared, an unresolved V gene accounts for under half, and the others remain unexplained. This sample has fewer than 400,000 clones in its table, and 80% to 95% of those were observed once. Clones ranked in the top ten supply 15% to 20% of the sample. Sequences were obtained from PBMCs or T cells enriched from blood (not recorded which). The origin of the receptors is a woman in her twenties or thirties who had recovered from COVID-19.

This clone showed up just once. The chain combines TRBV30 with TRBJ1-1; D is unclear. Trimming removed 0 bases from V and 0 bases from J, with 5 bases in between. Germline V gives CDR1 GTSNPN, CDR2 SVGIG (reference sequence). The CDR3 covers 13 residues. In nucleotides, the CDR3 is TGTGCCTGGAGTGTGTGGCTGAACACTGAAGCTTTCTTT. This sequence encodes CAWSVWLNTEAFF. The full variable domain, rest sourced from reference TRBV30 and TRBJ1-1, is SQTIHQWPATLVQPVGSPLSLECTVEGTSNPNLYWYRQAAGRGLQLLFYSVGIGQISSEVPQNLSASRPQDRQFILSSKKLLLSDSGFYLCAWSVWLNTEAFFGQGTRLTVV.

The V gene is TRBV14, the J gene TRBJ1-6; no definite D call. The V end was cut by 4 bases, the J end by 12 bases, with 10 bases between. Germline V gene lookup returns CDR1 SGHDN and CDR2 FVKESK. This CDR3 has 12 amino acids. CDR3 residues: CASSLLPVPLHF. The DNA for the CDR3 is TGTGCCAGCAGCCTACTACCAGTACCCCTCCACTTT.

V gene TRBV5-4 combines with J gene TRBJ1-2, with 8 bases matching TRBD1. The CDR3 is 16 residues long. Germline V gene lookup returns CDR1 SGHNT and CDR2 YYREEE (reference sequence). The V segment lost 4 bases and the J segment 8 bases; nucleotides outside the gene matches: 16. The CDR3 DNA follows: TGTGCCAGCAGCACGGGACAGGTGCCCCCCCTGGACGGCTACACCTTC. Translation: CASSTGQVPPLDGYTF. Using reference TRBV5-4 and TRBJ1-2 for the parts outside the CDR3, the full variable domain is ETGVTQSPTHLIKTRGQQVTLRCSSQSGHNTVSWYQQALGQGPQFIFQYYREEENGRGNFPPRFSGLQFPNYSSELNVNALELDDSALYLCASSTGQVPPLDGYTFGSGTRLTVV.

The rearrangement joins TRBV28 to TRBJ1-5; D may be TRBD1 (5 bases). V shed 3 bases and J shed 3 bases, with 12 bases lying between them. The CDR3 covers 15 residues. The germline CDR1 and CDR2 sequences are MDHEN and SYDVKM. CDR3 sequence reads: CASSFAGGANQPQHF. In DNA, the CDR3 is TGTGCCAGCAGTTTTGCGGGGGGTGCCAATCAGCCCCAGCATTTT.

This chain connects TRBV4-3 to TRBJ1-4; D gene unclear. From germline, CDR1 is LGHNA and CDR2 YSLEER. The CDR3 loop spans 15 amino acids. Trimming shortened V by 2 bases and J by 3 bases, and 10 bases separated the two germline ends. The CDR3 DNA reads as TGCGCCAGCAGCCAAAGGGCGGAGGCTAATGAAAAACTGTTTTTT. Translated: CASSQRAEANEKLFF.

The chain links TRBV30 to TRBJ2-2; no clear D. The CDR3 consists of 13 residues. Germline V CDR1 and CDR2: GTSNPN, SVGIG (reference sequence). V was trimmed by 2 bases and J by 4 bases, leaving 8 bases between them. Written as DNA, the CDR3 is TGTGCCTGGAGTCCCCAGATCACCGGGGAGCTGTTTTTT. Translation: CAWSPQITGELFF.

The count of this clone is one. The rearrangement links TRBV7-9 to TRBJ1-1; possibly TRBD1 for D (5 bases). CDR1 is SEHNR, CDR2 FQNEAQ, per germline (reference sequence). V dropped 5 bases and J dropped 6 bases, with 13 bases sitting between them. This CDR3 is built from 13 residues. The CDR3 spells CASSPLGAAEAFF. In nucleotides, the CDR3 is TGTGCCAGCAGCCCATTAGGGGCTGCTGAAGCTTTCTTT.

This chain links TRBV29-1 with TRBJ1-1; 7 nucleotides line up with TRBD1. The germline gives CDR1 SQVTM, CDR2 ANQGSEA. The CDR3 is 14 residues long. Trimming took 5 bases from V and 1 from J; bases not matched to a gene: 7. The DNA for the CDR3 is TGCAGCGTTCACACCGGGACAGCGAACACTGAAGCTTTCTTT. Amino acids: CSVHTGTANTEAFF.

The rearrangement links TRBV10-1 to TRBJ1-6, with 9 bases matching TRBD1. Losses at the gene ends were 0 bases for V and 12 bases for J; bases not matched to a gene: 18. The CDR3 is made up of 19 amino acids. CDR1 and CDR2 (germline): WNHNN, SYGVQD (reference sequence). As DNA, the CDR3 is TGCGCCAGCAGTGAGTCGCCGGGACAGGGCGAACCCGGTGGAGAACCCCTCCACTTT. Translation gives CASSESPGQGEPGGEPLHF.

The rearrangement joins TRBV27 to TRBJ2-2; 7 bases match TRBD1. The CDR3 runs to 11 residues. Germline V lookup: CDR1 MNHEY, CDR2 SMNVEV (reference sequence). The junction had 7 bases not matched to a gene; V was cut back by 5 bases and J by 16 bases. CDR3 amino acids: CASSDRDRWFF. CDR3 DNA: TGTGCCAGCAGTGACCGGGACAGATGGTTTTTT.

This clone was detected only a few times. The chain joins TRBV4-3 to TRBJ2-5; 7 bases fit TRBD1. Trimming removed 4 bases from V and 4 bases from J; junction bases left unmatched: 6. Germline V lookup: CDR1 LGHNA, CDR2 YSLEER. The CDR3 spans 14 residues. CDR3 bases: TGCGCCAGCAGCCGCAACTACAGGGGAGAGACCCAGTACTTC. This codes for CASSRNYRGETQYF.

This clone was detected once. The CDR3 loop is CASSPPSLGYEQYF. The CDR3 region has the DNA TGTGCCAGCTCACCACCCTCTCTCGGCTACGAGCAGTACTTC. The rearrangement links TRBV18 to TRBJ2-7; D ambiguous. This CDR3 is built from 14 residues. Germline CDR1 is KGHSH and CDR2 is LQKENI. Trimming stripped 0 bases from V and 3 bases from J, with 9 bases between.

In this sample, this clone turned up once. The chain is built from TRBV9 and TRBJ2-3; 13 bases agree with TRBD2. CDR1 is SGDLS, CDR2 YYNGEE, per germline. The CDR3 length is 16 residues. Germline trimming cut 4 bases from V and 5 bases from J; bases unmatched to any gene: 7. The CDR3: CASSIGLAGVGDTQYF. The CDR3 DNA reads TGTGCCAGCAGCATTGGACTAGCGGGAGTGGGAGATACGCAGTATTTT.

The rearrangement uses TRBV29-1 and TRBJ2-3; 7 bases align to TRBD2. The V segment lost 1 base and the J segment 5 bases; nucleotides outside the gene matches: 6. CDR1 is SQVTM, CDR2 ANQGSEA, per germline. The CDR3 is made up of 14 amino acids. CDR3: CSVEGTRGGDTQYF. The CDR3 nucleotides read TGCAGCGTTGAAGGGACCCGCGGGGGAGATACGCAGTATTTT.

The chain uses TRBV11-2 and TRBJ2-7; a weak D match, TRBD2 (5 bases). Germline V gene sequence: CDR1 SGHAT, CDR2 FQNNGV. The CDR3 has 13 amino acids. Trimming took 2 bases from V and 4 from J, leaving 9 bases between them. The CDR3 loop reads CASSLRGNYEQYF. DNA of the CDR3: TGTGCCAGCAGCTTACGGGGTAATTACGAGCAGTACTTC.

This clone was seen a single time. The chain recombines TRBV28 with TRBJ2-1; 7 bases fit TRBD2. The germline V gene encodes CDR1 MDHEN and CDR2 SYDVKM. The CDR3 totals 13 residues. Losses at the gene ends were 4 bases for V and 8 bases for J; bases not matched to a gene: 5. This CDR3 is CASSSEAGYEQFF. CDR3 nucleotides: TGTGCCAGCAGTTCCGAAGCGGGGTATGAGCAGTTCTTC. Using reference TRBV28 and TRBJ2-1 for the parts outside the CDR3, the full variable domain is DVKVTQSSRYLVKRTGEKVFLECVQDMDHENMFWYRQDPGLGLRLIYFSYDVKMKEKGDIPEGYSVSREKKERFSLILESASTNQTSMYLCASSSEAGYEQFFGPGTRLTVL.

The CDR3, as DNA: TGTGCCAGCACAACGACAGGGACCGTGGAGACCCAGTACTTC. Amino acids: CASTTTGTVETQYF. The genes are TRBV7-2 and TRBJ2-5; 7 bases agree with TRBD1. Germline CDR1 SGHTA, CDR2 FQGNSA. J was trimmed by 5 bases and V by 7 bases; bases with no gene match: 10. The CDR3 sequence is 14 residues long.

The chain uses TRBV7-2 and TRBJ2-1; TRBD2 is a possible D gene (5 bases). Germline V gene sequence: CDR1 SGHTA, CDR2 FQGNSA. Trimming stripped 5 bases from V and 5 bases from J, with 10 bases between. The CDR3 spans 13 residues. CDR3 in amino acids: CASSRPGNNEQFF. The CDR3 DNA reads as TGTGCCAGCAGCCGTCCGGGGAACAATGAGCAGTTCTTC.

The chain links TRBV4-1 to TRBJ1-5; no definite D call. This CDR3 is 16 amino acids long. Trimming stripped 0 bases from V and 0 bases from J, with 9 bases between. Per the germline V gene, CDR1 is MGHRA and CDR2 is YSYEKL. CDR3 residues: CASSQDFLASNQPQHF. The CDR3 region has the DNA TGCGCCAGCAGCCAAGATTTTTTGGCTAGCAATCAGCCCCAGCATTTT.

This clone has a single count. This chain links TRBV3-1 (or the pseudogene TRBV3-2) with TRBJ1-2, with 7 positions matching TRBD1. Losses at the gene ends were 0 bases for V and 4 bases for J; bases not matched to a gene: 5. This CDR3 region has 15 residues. Germline lookup yields CDR1 LGHDT and CDR2 YNNKEL (reference sequence). CDR3 loop: CASSQDQGVVYGYTF. The CDR3 bases are TGTGCCAGCAGCCAAGATCAGGGGGTCGTCTATGGCTACACCTTC.

Concerning this clone: The identical CDR3 is also encoded by other nucleotide sequences in the sample. The chain is built from TRBV10-3 and TRBJ1-2; 7 bases are shared with TRBD1. CDR1 and CDR2 from the germline V gene are ENHRY and SYGVKD. The J segment lost 5 bases and the V segment lost 4 bases, leaving 1 base of the junction unmatched. The CDR3 runs 12 residues. The CDR3 sequence: CAISGQGYGYTF. In nucleotides, the CDR3 is TGTGCCATCAGTGGACAGGGTTATGGCTACACCTTC.

The chain combines TRBV7-2 with TRBJ2-5; maybe TRBD2 (7 bases). V was pared by 3 bases and J by 2 bases, with 19 bases between. Germline V CDR1 and CDR2: SGHTA, FQGNSA. This CDR3 contains 17 residues. DNA of the CDR3: TGTGCCAGCAGCTTCCAAGGGGGAGGGATTACTCAAGAGACCCAGTACTTC. Its protein is CASSFQGGGITQETQYF.

This clone appeared once. This chain uses TRBV27 with TRBJ2-3; 7 bases line up with TRBD2. The trim removed 7 bases at V and 1 base at J, leaving 14 bases unmatched. CDR3 length: 17 amino acids. The V gene's germline CDR1 is MNHEY and CDR2 SMNVEV (reference sequence). The CDR3 region is CASTPSGTSIGTDTQYF. Written as DNA, the CDR3 is TGTGCCAGCACCCCCAGCGGGACCTCAATAGGCACAGATACGCAGTATTTT.

The V and J genes are TRBV4-1 and TRBJ2-7; D is possibly TRBD2 (7 bases). The germline V gene has CDR1 MGHRA and CDR2 YSYEKL. Trimming removed 3 bases from V and 2 bases from J, with 17 bases in between. This CDR3 has 16 amino acids. The CDR3 here is CASSHLGGPTPYEQYF. CDR3 coding DNA: TGCGCCAGCAGCCACCTGGGGGGGCCCACCCCCTACGAGCAGTACTTC.

The chain couples TRBV4-2 to TRBJ2-2, with D perhaps TRBD1 (6 bases). The CDR3 has 15 residues. Trimming shortened V by 2 bases and J by 2 bases, and 9 bases separated the two germline ends. Per germline, CDR1 LGHNA and CDR2 YNFKEQ. The CDR3 sequence is CASSQPGHNTGELFF. The CDR3 nucleotides are TGTGCCAGCAGCCAACCGGGACATAACACCGGGGAGCTGTTTTTT.

The chain joins TRBV21-1 to TRBJ2-5; TRBD2 is taken as the D call from the table, unchecked against the DNA. TRBV21-1 is listed as a pseudogene. The CDR3 runs 19 residues. CDR3 residues: CASSKEQVGASGPQETQYF. DNA for the CDR3: TGTGCCAGCAGCAAAGAGCAGGTAGGGGCTAGCGGGCCACAAGAGACCCAGTACTTC.

This chain connects TRBV6-5 to TRBJ2-5; D is undetermined. Per germline, CDR1 MNHEY and CDR2 SVGAGI. The CDR3 sequence is 16 residues long. Trimming cost V 1 base and J 3 bases, with 15 bases left between them. CDR3 sequence (DNA): TGTGCCAGCAGTTACTATGGGTTATCAGGCGAAGAGACCCAGTACTTC. It codes for CASSYYGLSGEETQYF.

The rearrangement joins TRBV28 to TRBJ2-2; perhaps TRBD1 as D (7 bases). The CDR3 is 13 residues long. The germline V gene has CDR1 MDHEN and CDR2 SYDVKM. The V end was cut by 10 bases, the J end by 4 bases, with 13 bases between. CDR3 region: CATQGGGTGELFF. DNA for the CDR3: TGTGCCACCCAGGGGGGCGGCACCGGGGAGCTGTTTTTT.